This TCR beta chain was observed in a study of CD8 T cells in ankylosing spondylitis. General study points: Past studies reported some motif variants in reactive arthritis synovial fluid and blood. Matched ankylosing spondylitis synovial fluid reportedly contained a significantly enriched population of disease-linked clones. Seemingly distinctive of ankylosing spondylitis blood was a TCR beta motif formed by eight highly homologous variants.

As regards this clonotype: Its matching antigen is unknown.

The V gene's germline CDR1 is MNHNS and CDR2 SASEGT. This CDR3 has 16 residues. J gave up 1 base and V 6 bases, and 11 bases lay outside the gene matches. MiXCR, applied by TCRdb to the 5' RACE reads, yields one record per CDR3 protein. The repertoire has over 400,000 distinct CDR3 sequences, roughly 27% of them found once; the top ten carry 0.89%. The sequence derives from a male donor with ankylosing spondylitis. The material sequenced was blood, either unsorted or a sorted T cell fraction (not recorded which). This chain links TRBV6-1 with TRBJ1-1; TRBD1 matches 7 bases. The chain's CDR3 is CASRPGQSLGNTEAFF. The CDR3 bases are TGTGCCAGCAGACCGGGACAGTCCCTGGGGAACACTGAAGCTTTCTTT.